This T cell receptor beta chain was profiled in a study of CD8 T cells in ankylosing spondylitis. This clonotype was seen at least ten times. Antigen unknown. The study's findings and limits: Significant enrichment of disease-linked clones was reported in matched ankylosing spondylitis synovial fluid. Some of these motif variants have turned up before, in reports on reactive arthritis synovial fluid and blood. Blood of patients with ankylosing spondylitis appeared to be characterized by a TCR beta motif of several highly homologous variants.

Libraries of TCR beta came from quantitative 5'-RACE with molecular barcodes. TCRdb processed the 5' RACE reads anew with MiXCR; each CDR3 protein has one entry. Of roughly 180,000 distinct CDR3 sequences listed, over 10% are singletons. The V gene's germline CDR1 is LGHDT and CDR2 YNNKEL (reference sequence). This CDR3 spans 12 amino acids. With 3 bases removed from V and 9 bases from J, the gap between germline ends came to 9 bases. The chain combines TRBV3-1 with TRBJ2-4; D not certain. Sequenced: blood, either unsorted or a sorted T cell fraction (not recorded which). This receptor was identified in a female donor with ankylosing spondylitis or in good health (not recorded which). The DNA of the CDR3 is TGTGCCAGCAGCCACCAGGAAAGCATTCAGTACTTC. This translates into CASSHQESIQYF.